This TCR beta chain derives from a study of cytomegalovirus exposure and HLA in healthy donors. Primers for the PCR totalled 60 Vbeta and 13 Jbeta. Produced via immunoSEQ multiplex PCR; TCRdb's table is partial and in-frame only. This sample yields over 130,000 clones, of which about 80% are seen a single time; about 1.5% belongs to the top ten. A word on this clone: Its cognate antigen is unknown.

Whole-study findings and limits: In a later analysis, HLA-associated TCR beta chains were more clonally expanded than equally common others.

Germline V gives CDR1 MGHRA, CDR2 YSYEKL. V was trimmed by 2 bases and J by 6 bases, leaving 25 bases between them. This CDR3 comprises 18 residues. Sequenced material: PBMCs. The clonotype originates from a man younger than 40 in good health and CMV-seropositive. The chain carries TRBV4-1 and TRBJ1-2; tentative D call: TRBD1 (6 bases). CDR3 sequence (DNA): TGCGCCAGCAGCCAAATATGGGGTCCGGACAGCCGAACGAATGGCTACACCTTC. It codes for CASSQIWGPDSRTNGYTF.